Shown below are 13 T cell receptor beta chains from a single sample sequenced in a study of OX40 agonist ivuxolimab in advanced cancers. The protocol was immunoSEQ multiplex PCR, while the TCRdb copy is restricted to in-frame clones and leaves out a portion. The sample yields about 73,000 clones, 75% to 95% seen once. Sequenced material: CD4+ or CD8+ T cells sorted from blood, taken in a trial of the OX40 agonist ivuxolimab. These receptors all come from an adult with an advanced solid tumor such as melanoma, head and neck, liver or kidney cancer.

The V gene is TRBV9, the J gene TRBJ2-3, with TRBD2 as a possible D gene (5 bases). The germline V gene has CDR1 SGDLS and CDR2 YYNGEE. The CDR3 has 15 residues. Trimming stripped 4 bases from V and 4 bases from J, with 16 bases between. CDR3 amino acids: CASSLSLGVADTQYF. The CDR3 coding sequence is TGTGCCAGCAGCTTAAGTCTCGGGGTAGCAGATACGCAGTATTTT. The full variable domain, its missing parts supplied by reference TRBV9 and TRBJ2-3, is DSGVTQTPKHLITATGQRVTLRCSPRSGDLSVYWYQQSLDQGLQFLIQYYNGEERAKGNILERFSAQQFPDLHSELNLSSLELGDSALYFCASSLSLGVADTQYFGPGTRLTVL.

This clone was detected once. The chain has TRBV11-2 and TRBJ2-3, with D unclear. The germline gives CDR1 SGHAT, CDR2 FQNNGV. V was clipped by 1 base and J by 0 bases, with 5 bases between them. This CDR3 is built from 14 residues. CDR3 in amino acids: CASSLGGSTDTQYF. In nucleotides, the CDR3 is TGTGCCAGCAGCTTAGGTGGGAGCACAGATACGCAGTATTTT.

The chain has TRBV29-1 and TRBJ2-3, with TRBD2 identical over 12 bases. This CDR3 is built from 15 residues. Germline CDR1 is SQVTM and CDR2 is ANQGSEA. Losses at the gene ends were 6 bases for V and 10 bases for J; bases not matched to a gene: 14. Here the CDR3 reads CSVERTSGMGRAQYF. CDR3 DNA: TGCAGCGTCGAAAGGACTAGCGGGATGGGGCGGGCGCAGTATTTT.

This clone was seen only once. The chain combines TRBV28 with TRBJ1-5; no reliable D call. With 4 bases removed from V and 6 bases from J, the gap between germline ends came to 13 bases. Germline V CDR1 and CDR2: MDHEN, SYDVKM. This CDR3 is 14 amino acids long. Written as DNA, the CDR3 is TGTGCCAGCAGTTCGGGGTATCTCTCTCAGCCCCAGCATTTT. Its translation: CASSSGYLSQPQHF.

The chain uses TRBV2 and TRBJ1-6; D might be TRBD1 (6 bases). Trimming shortened V by 3 bases and J by 0 bases, and 12 bases separated the two germline ends. CDR3 size: 17 residues. Germline loops: CDR1 SNHLY, CDR2 FYNNEI. CDR3 bases: TGTGCCAGCAGTGAGGACAGTAATCGCTCCTATAATTCACCCCTCCACTTT. This codes for CASSEDSNRSYNSPLHF.

V gene TRBV19 combines with J gene TRBJ1-5; unclear D gene. V was shortened by 5 bases and J by 0 bases, with 14 bases between the two germline ends. Germline CDR1 is LNHDA and CDR2 is SQIVND (reference sequence). The CDR3 has 16 residues. The CDR3 spells CASSQTQEISNQPQHF. For the CDR3, the DNA is TGTGCCAGTAGTCAGACTCAGGAAATTAGCAATCAGCCCCAGCATTTT.

The chain carries TRBV18 and TRBJ2-7; D is possibly TRBD2 (6 bases). This CDR3 region has 14 residues. Trimming shortened V by 2 bases and J by 6 bases, and 14 bases separated the two germline ends. Germline-derived CDR1 and CDR2 are KGHSH and LQKENI. Written as DNA, the CDR3 is TGTGCCAGCTCACCAATAGCGGCCGAGGCCGAGCAGTACTTC. Translation gives CASSPIAAEAEQYF.

The chain joins TRBV7-9 to TRBJ2-1; a weak D match, TRBD2 (6 bases). The germline V gene has CDR1 SEHNR and CDR2 FQNEAQ (reference sequence). The CDR3 is 16 amino acids. V lost 5 bases, J lost 8 bases, and 22 bases lay in between. The CDR3, as DNA: TGTGCCAGCAGCACCGGTGCCGCTAGCGTAGGTTATGAGCAGTTCTTC. This encodes CASSTGAASVGYEQFF. Drawing the rest from reference TRBV7-9 and TRBJ2-1, the complete variable domain is DTGVSQNPRHKITKRGQNVTFRCDPISEHNRLYWYRQTLGQGPEFLTYFQNEAQLEKSRLLSDRFSAERPKGSFSTLEIQRTEQGDSAMYLCASSTGAASVGYEQFFGPGTRLTVL.

The rearrangement uses TRBV29-1 and TRBJ2-5; TRBD1 matches 9 bases. Germline CDR1 is SQVTM and CDR2 is ANQGSEA. The CDR3 consists of 11 residues. J lost 10 bases, V lost 7 bases, and 7 bases had no gene match. The CDR3 DNA is TGCAGCGCGGGACAGGGATTTGACCAGTACTTC. Its translation: CSAGQGFDQYF.

This clone turned up a few times. The rearrangement links TRBV18 to TRBJ2-1, with TRBD2 matching 7 bases. The CDR3 consists of 16 residues. Trimming took 2 bases from V and 9 from J; bases not matched to a gene: 13. Looked up from germline, CDR1 is KGHSH and CDR2 is LQKENI. DNA of the CDR3: TGTGCCAGCTCACCAAATGATCCGGGAGGAGGGATTGAGCAGTTCTTC. Translated: CASSPNDPGGGIEQFF. The full variable domain, its missing parts supplied by reference TRBV18 and TRBJ2-1, is NAGVMQNPRHLVRRRGQEARLRCSPMKGHSHVYWYRQLPEEGLKFMVYLQKENIIDESGMPKERFSAEFPKEGPSILRIQQVVRGDSAAYFCASSPNDPGGGIEQFFGPGTRLTVL.

V and J are TRBV11-3 and TRBJ2-1; 13 bases are a match to TRBD2. The CDR3 contains 16 residues. The V gene end was trimmed by 5 bases and the J gene end by 7 bases; junction bases not matched to a gene: 8. Germline V lookup: CDR1 SGHNT, CDR2 YENEEA. This CDR3 reads CASSPRLAGGGNEQFF. The CDR3 nucleotides are TGTGCCAGCAGCCCCCGACTAGCGGGAGGCGGTAATGAGCAGTTCTTC.

V gene TRBV10-1 combines with J gene TRBJ2-7; a possible D gene is TRBD1 (5 bases). Germline V lookup: CDR1 WNHNN, CDR2 SYGVQD (reference sequence). The ends were cut back, 3 bases at V and 0 bases at J, with 12 bases in the middle. This CDR3 has 15 residues. In DNA form, the CDR3 reads TGCGCCAGCAGTGATTGGACACCACTCTCCTACGAGCAGTACTTC. Its translation is CASSDWTPLSYEQYF.

The rearrangement joins TRBV7-9 to TRBJ1-1; D remains ambiguous. V was shortened by 2 bases and J by 3 bases, with 7 bases between the two germline ends. Germline V lookup: CDR1 SEHNR, CDR2 FQNEAQ (reference sequence). The CDR3 is 13 residues long. For the CDR3, the DNA is TGTGCCAGCAGCTTATCCGGGGACACTGAAGCTTTCTTT. Amino acid sequence: CASSLSGDTEAFF.